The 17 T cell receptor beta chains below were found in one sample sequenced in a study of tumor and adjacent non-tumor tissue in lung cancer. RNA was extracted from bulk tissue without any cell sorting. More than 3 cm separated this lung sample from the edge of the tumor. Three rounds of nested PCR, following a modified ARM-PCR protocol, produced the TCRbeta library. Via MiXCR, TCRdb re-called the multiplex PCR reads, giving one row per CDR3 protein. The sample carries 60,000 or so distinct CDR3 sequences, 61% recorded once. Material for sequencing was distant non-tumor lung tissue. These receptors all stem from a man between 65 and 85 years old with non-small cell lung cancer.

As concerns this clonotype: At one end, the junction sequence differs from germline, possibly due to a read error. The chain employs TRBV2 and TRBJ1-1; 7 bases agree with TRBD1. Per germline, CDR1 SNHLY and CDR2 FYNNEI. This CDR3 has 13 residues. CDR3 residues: CASSQDRNTAAFF. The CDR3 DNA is TGTGCCAGCAGTCAGGACAGGAACACTGCAGCTTTCTTT.

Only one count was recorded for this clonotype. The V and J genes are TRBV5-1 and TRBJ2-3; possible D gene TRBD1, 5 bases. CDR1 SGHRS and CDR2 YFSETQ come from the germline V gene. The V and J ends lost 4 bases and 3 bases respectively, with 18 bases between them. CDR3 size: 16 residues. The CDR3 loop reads CASSEKGLRGTDTQYF. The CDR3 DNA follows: TGCGCCAGCAGCGAGAAGGGGCTCCGTGGTACAGATACGCAGTATTTT.

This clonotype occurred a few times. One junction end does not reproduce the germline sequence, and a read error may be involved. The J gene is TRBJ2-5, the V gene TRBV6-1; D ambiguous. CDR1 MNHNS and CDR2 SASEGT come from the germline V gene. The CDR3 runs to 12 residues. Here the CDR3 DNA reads TGTGCCAGCAGTGAAGGTTACGAGACCCAGCACTTC. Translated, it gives CASSEGYETQHF.

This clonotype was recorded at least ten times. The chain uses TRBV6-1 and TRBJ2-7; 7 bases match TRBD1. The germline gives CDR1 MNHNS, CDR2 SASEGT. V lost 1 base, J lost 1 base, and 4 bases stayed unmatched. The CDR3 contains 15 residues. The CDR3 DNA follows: TGTGCCAGCAGTGAAGGGACAGGAAAATCCTACGAGCAGTACTTC. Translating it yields CASSEGTGKSYEQYF.

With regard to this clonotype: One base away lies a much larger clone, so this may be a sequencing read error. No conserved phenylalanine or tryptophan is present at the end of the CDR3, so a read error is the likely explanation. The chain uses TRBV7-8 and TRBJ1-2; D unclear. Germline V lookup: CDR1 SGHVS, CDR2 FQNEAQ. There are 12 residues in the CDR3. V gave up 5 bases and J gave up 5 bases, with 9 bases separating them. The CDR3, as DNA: TGTGCCAGCAGCATCGAGCATTATGGCTACACCTCC. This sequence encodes CASSIEHYGYTS.

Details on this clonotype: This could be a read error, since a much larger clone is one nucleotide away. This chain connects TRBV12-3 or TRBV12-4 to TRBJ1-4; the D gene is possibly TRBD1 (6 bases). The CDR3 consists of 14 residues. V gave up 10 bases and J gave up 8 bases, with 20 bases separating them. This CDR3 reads CANTPTGLGEKLFF. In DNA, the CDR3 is TGTGCCAACACCCCTACAGGGCTGGGGGAAAAACTGTTTTTT.

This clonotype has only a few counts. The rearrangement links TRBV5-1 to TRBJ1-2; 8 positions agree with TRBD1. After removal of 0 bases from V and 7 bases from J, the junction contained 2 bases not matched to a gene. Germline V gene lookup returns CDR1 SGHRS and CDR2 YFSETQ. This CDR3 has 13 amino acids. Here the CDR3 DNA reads TGCGCCAGCAGCTTGGGCACAGGGGGTGGCTACACCTTC. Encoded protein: CASSLGTGGGYTF.

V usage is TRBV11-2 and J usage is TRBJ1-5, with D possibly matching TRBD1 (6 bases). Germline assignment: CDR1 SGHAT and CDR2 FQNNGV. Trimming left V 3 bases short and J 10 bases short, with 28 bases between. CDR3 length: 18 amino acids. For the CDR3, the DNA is TGTGCCAGCAGCTTTTGGCGCCGGTCAAAAGGGGGAGGCAGCCCCCAGCATTTT. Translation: CASSFWRRSKGGGSPQHF.

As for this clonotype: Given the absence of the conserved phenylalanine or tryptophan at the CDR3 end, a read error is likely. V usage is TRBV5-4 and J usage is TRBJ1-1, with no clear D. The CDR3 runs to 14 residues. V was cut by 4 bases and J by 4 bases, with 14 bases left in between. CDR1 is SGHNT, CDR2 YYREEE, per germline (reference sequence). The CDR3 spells CASSPVTRSTEAFL. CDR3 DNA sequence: TGTGCCAGCAGCCCCGTGACTCGTAGCACTGAAGCTTTCTTA.

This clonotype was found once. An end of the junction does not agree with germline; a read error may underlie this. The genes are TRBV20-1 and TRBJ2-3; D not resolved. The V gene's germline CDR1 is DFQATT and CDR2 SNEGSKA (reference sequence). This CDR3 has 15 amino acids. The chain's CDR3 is CSASFPTGSTDTQYF. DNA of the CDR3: TGCAGTGCTAGTTTCCCCACTGGCAGCACAGATACACAGTATTTT.

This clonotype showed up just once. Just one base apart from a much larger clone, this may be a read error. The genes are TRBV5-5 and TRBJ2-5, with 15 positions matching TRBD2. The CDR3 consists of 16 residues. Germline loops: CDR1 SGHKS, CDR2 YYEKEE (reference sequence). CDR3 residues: CASSGGTSGGHEIQYF. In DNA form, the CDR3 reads TGTGCCAGCAGCGGAGGGACTAGCGGGGGGCATGAGATCCAGTACTTC.

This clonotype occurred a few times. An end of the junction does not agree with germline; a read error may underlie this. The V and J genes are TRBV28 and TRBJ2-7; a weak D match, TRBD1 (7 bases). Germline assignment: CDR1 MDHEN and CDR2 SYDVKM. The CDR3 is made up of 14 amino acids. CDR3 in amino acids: CANSSTGRSYEQYF. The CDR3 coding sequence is TGTGCCAACAGTTCGACAGGGAGGTCCTACGAGCAGTACTTC.

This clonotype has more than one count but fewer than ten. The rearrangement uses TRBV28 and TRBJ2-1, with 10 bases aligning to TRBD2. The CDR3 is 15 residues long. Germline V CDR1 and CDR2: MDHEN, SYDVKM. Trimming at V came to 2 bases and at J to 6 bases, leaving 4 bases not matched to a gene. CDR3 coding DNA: TGTGCCAGCAGTTTAGGGCTAGCGGGGGCCAATGAGCAGTTCTTC. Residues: CASSLGLAGANEQFF.

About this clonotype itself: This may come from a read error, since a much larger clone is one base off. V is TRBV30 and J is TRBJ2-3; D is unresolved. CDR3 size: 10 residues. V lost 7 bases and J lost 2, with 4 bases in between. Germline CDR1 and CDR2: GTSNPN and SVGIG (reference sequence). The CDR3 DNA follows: TGTGCCTATAACACAGATACGCAGTATTTT. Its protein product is CAYNTDTQYF.

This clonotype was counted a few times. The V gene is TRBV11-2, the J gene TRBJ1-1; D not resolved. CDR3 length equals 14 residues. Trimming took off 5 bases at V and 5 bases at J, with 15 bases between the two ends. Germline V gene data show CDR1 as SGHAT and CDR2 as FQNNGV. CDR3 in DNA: TGTGCCAGCAGCGAGACCCGAGGGTGGACTGAAGCTTTCTTT. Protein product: CASSETRGWTEAFF. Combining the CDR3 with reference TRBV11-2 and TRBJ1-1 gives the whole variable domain EAGVAQSPRYKIIEKRQSVAFWCNPISGHATLYWYQQILGQGPKLLIQFQNNGVVDDSQLPKDRFSAERLKGVDSTLKIQPAKLEDSAVYLCASSETRGWTEAFFGQGTRLTVV.

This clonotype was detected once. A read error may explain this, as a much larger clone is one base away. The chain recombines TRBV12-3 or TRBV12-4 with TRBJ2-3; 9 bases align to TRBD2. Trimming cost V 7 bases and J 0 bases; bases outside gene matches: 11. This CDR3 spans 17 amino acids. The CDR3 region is CASTSQTSGFSTDTQYF. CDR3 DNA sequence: TGTGCCAGCACTTCCCAGACTAGCGGTTTTAGCACAGATACGCAGTATTTT.

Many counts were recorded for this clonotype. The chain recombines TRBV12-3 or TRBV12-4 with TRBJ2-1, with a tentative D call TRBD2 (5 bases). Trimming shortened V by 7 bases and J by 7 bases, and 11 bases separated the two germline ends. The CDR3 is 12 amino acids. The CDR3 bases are TGTGCCAGCAATAAGGGAGAGAATGAGCAGTTCTTC. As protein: CASNKGENEQFF.